The rows below give T cell receptor beta chains drawn from one sample of a study of radiation and T cells in renal cell carcinoma. Measured with immunoSEQ multiplex PCR; TCRdb has only the in-frame clones, and not every one. The table has more than 100,000 clones, 70% to 90% seen once. The specimen comprised blood, sampled from a patient whose treatment included radiotherapy and nephrectomy. These receptors were obtained from a woman in her 70s with renal cell carcinoma. CDR3s include the opening cysteine and the closing phenylalanine or tryptophan. The D gene is left open where the match is weak. Some rows mark clone size as missing; the rest say once, few, many or name a class of expanded clone.

D gene	J gene	CDR3 length	V gene	clone size	CDR3 DNA	CDR3 protein
-	TRBJ2-1	16	TRBV28	-	TGTGCCAGCAGCCTCGACCTGAAAGGAGGTGGGAATGAGCAGTTCTTC	CASSLDLKGGGNEQFF
-	TRBJ1-2	14	TRBV6-6	-	TGTGCCAGCAGGGAAAAACAGGCATCCCATGGCTACACCTTC	CASREKQASHGYTF
-	TRBJ2-7	13	TRBV6-1	-	TGTGCCAGCAGTGAAGAGGCCTACCGGGAGCAGTACTTC	CASSEEAYREQYF
-	TRBJ1-4	13	TRBV5-4	-	TGTGCCAGCAGCTTGGCCGGGGGAGAAAAACTGTTTTTT	CASSLAGGEKLFF
-	TRBJ1-4	15	TRBV19	-	TGTGCCAGTAGTAGAGGGGGAACAACTAATGAAAAACTGTTTTTT	CASSRGGTTNEKLFF
TRBD2	TRBJ2-1	16	TRBV2	-	TGTGCCAGCAGGCTAGCGGGGGGCTTCTCCTACAATGAGCAGTTCTTC	CASRLAGGFSYNEQFF
-	TRBJ1-6	13	TRBV5-4	few	TGTGCCAGCAGCTTGGTGGAAAGCTCACCCCTCCACTTT	CASSLVESSPLHF
-	TRBJ2-6	15	TRBV5-1	-	TGCGCCAGCAGCTTGGAATTGGCTGGGGCCAACGTCCTGACTTTC	CASSLELAGANVLTF
-	TRBJ2-3	15	TRBV6-1	-	TGTGCCAGCAGCCCTGTGGCAGGCAGCACAGATACGCAGTATTTT	CASSPVAGSTDTQYF
-	TRBJ2-7	16	TRBV11-1	-	TGTGCCAGCAGCTTAGGTCGTACAGGGAGGCTCTACGAGCAGTACTTC	CASSLGRTGRLYEQYF
-	TRBJ1-2	15	TRBV9	-	TGTGCCAGCAGCCCGCACGTAGACCGAGACTATGGCTACACCTTC	CASSPHVDRDYGYTF
TRBD1	TRBJ1-2	12	TRBV6-1	-	TGTGCCAGTACGGACAGGGGGCCTGGCTACACCTTC	CASTDRGPGYTF
-	TRBJ2-3	14	TRBV5-1	once	TGCGCCAGCAGCTTGGCTGCAGAGTCAGATACGCAGTATTTT	CASSLAAESDTQYF
-	TRBJ1-2	14	TRBV5-4	-	TGTGCCAGCAGCTTGGGCGGGTTCAACTATGGCTACACCTTC	CASSLGGFNYGYTF
-	TRBJ2-1	16	TRBV7-3	-	TGTGCCAGCAGCTTAAGTAGGGGGGCTGGATACAATGAGCAGTTCTTC	CASSLSRGAGYNEQFF
-	TRBJ1-1	14	TRBV9	-	TGTGCCAGCAGTGTTATGGGGGAAAACACTGAAGCTTTCTTT	CASSVMGENTEAFF
-	TRBJ1-2	13	TRBV7-9	-	TGTGCCAGCAGCTTAGGACAGCTTTATGGCTACACCTTC	CASSLGQLYGYTF
-	TRBJ2-7	12	TRBV30	-	TGTGCCTGGAGTCCTAGCTCCTACGAGCAGTACTTC	CAWSPSSYEQYF
-	TRBJ2-3	14	TRBV6-6	-	TGTGCCAGCAGTTTTTCCGGCGCCCCAGATACGCAGTATTTT	CASSFSGAPDTQYF
-	TRBJ1-2	13	TRBV11-2	-	TGTGCCAGCAGCTTAGGGAGGGGGTATGGCTACACCTTC	CASSLGRGYGYTF
-	TRBJ2-7	15	TRBV19	-	TGTGCCAGTAGTATTGGTAGGACGCTATCCTACGAGCAGTACTTC	CASSIGRTLSYEQYF
-	TRBJ2-5	12	TRBV4-3	-	TGCGCCAGCAGCCAAGATTTAGAGACCCAGTACTTC	CASSQDLETQYF
-	TRBJ2-5	15	TRBV5-5	-	TGTGCCAGCAGCTTGGTACAGCGGACACAAGAGACCCAGTACTTC	CASSLVQRTQETQYF
TRBD1	TRBJ2-5	17	TRBV14	-	TGTGCCAGCAGTCCAAAGTTCAGGGGGCTCGGGAGTGAGACCCAGTACTTC	CASSPKFRGLGSETQYF
TRBD1	TRBJ1-1	12	TRBV2	-	TGTGCCACCGGACAGGGGAACACTGAAGCTTTCTTT	CATGQGNTEAFF
-	TRBJ2-7	14	TRBV10-3	-	TGTGCCATCAAGTCGGAGAAAAGCTCCTACGAGCAGTACTTC	CAIKSEKSSYEQYF
TRBD1	TRBJ2-2	18	TRBV11-2	-	TGTGCCAGCAGCTTAGGGGAGTGGGCCACAGGGGACACCGGGGAGCTGTTTTTT	CASSLGEWATGDTGELFF
TRBD1	TRBJ2-2	15	TRBV7-6	-	TGTGCCAGCAGCTTAGCCGACAGGGGCACCGGGGAGCTGTTTTTT	CASSLADRGTGELFF
-	TRBJ2-1	13	TRBV4-2	-	TGTGCCAGCAGCCAAGATTGGGCGGGTGAGCAGTTCTTC	CASSQDWAGEQFF